This record looks at one T cell receptor (beta chain) sequence and its context. What it binds is not known. The read halts 3 residues ahead of the CDR3 end, with the missing end drawn from the germline J gene. Thawed PBMCs were FACS-sorted into unstimulated CD4+CD25+CD127- regulatory T cells, CD4+CD25- non-regulatory cells, CD4 and CD8 cells. The data were taken from a study of Tregs in tolerant kidney transplant recipients. Study summary: The nonmyeloablative bone marrow transplants came from related graft donors, with transient mixed chimerism.

TCRdb's table, derived via immunoSEQ multiplex PCR, lists solely in-frame clones and lacks some. In total, the table holds 25,000 to 35,000 clones. This CDR3 contains 14 residues. Germline V gene lookup returns CDR1 SGHAT and CDR2 FQNNGV. V lost 1 base to trimming and J lost 4 bases, with 10 bases between them. The study's findings and limits: Nucleotide sequences could not be compared across some patients' samples due to primer changes.

The chain joins TRBV11-2 to TRBJ1-2; D is possibly TRBD1 (5 bases). Sequencing used CD8+ T cells from blood, obtained before the transplant. The sequence derives from a human donor who received a combined kidney and bone marrow transplant. This CDR3 reads CASSLGQGAYGYTF. The sequenced CDR3 bases are TGTGCCAGCAGCTTAGGGCAGGGAGCCTATGGC.